This T cell receptor beta chain was sequenced for a study of type 1 regulatory T cells. The overall study: An in vitro protocol generated T-allo10, a Tr1-enriched, alloantigen-specific CD4 T cell product.

Remarks on this clonotype: Its antigen remains unidentified.

Study-level results: Tr1 cells had a more restricted TCR repertoire than non-Tr1 cells.

TCRdb re-called the reads through MiXCR, storing one row per CDR3 protein. There are about 62,000 distinct CDR3 sequences in the sample; less than 65% occur only once, and around 1.9% lies in the top ten. Input material: cultured non-Tr1 T cells, either the whole culture or a sorted T cell fraction (not recorded which). This sequence originates from a human donor in good health.

CDR3 amino acids: CASSVADVSYEQYF. Here the CDR3 DNA reads TGTGCCAGCAGCGTCGCTGACGTAAGCTACGAGCAGTACTTC. The rearrangement links TRBV9 to TRBJ2-7; no reliable D call. Trimming took off 2 bases at V and 3 bases at J, with 12 bases between the two ends. There are 14 residues in the CDR3. CDR1 SGDLS and CDR2 YYNGEE come from the germline V gene.